The 26 T cell receptor beta chains presented below share a single source sample, sequenced in a study of cytomegalovirus exposure and HLA in healthy donors. PCR involved 60 Vbeta and 13 Jbeta primers. Libraries were prepared by immunoSEQ multiplex PCR; TCRdb keeps only in-frame clonotypes and omits some of them. The sample lists 200,000 to 250,000 clones, about 84% occurring once. Sequencing was done on a sample of PBMCs. The receptors stem from a human donor in good health.

This chain connects TRBV25-1 to TRBJ2-7, with 8 nucleotides matching TRBD1. The CDR3 totals 14 residues. Germline CDR1 and CDR2: MGHDK and SYGVNS. The trim removed 5 bases at V and 5 bases at J, leaving 8 bases unmatched. DNA of the CDR3: TGTGCCAGCAGTCTGACAGGGGTTTCCCACGAGCAGTACTTC. Its translation: CASSLTGVSHEQYF.

The V gene is TRBV27, the J gene TRBJ2-1, with a possible D match to TRBD2 (6 bases). The germline CDR1 and CDR2 sequences are MNHEY and SMNVEV (reference sequence). V dropped 6 bases and J dropped 9 bases, with 15 bases sitting between them. The CDR3 spans 13 residues. The CDR3 DNA is TGTGCCAGCAGCCATAGGGGAGCGGGTGAGCAGTTCTTC. Translated, it gives CASSHRGAGEQFF.

This chain uses TRBV6-5 with TRBJ2-5; tentative D call: TRBD1 (5 bases). The ends were cut back, 6 bases at V and 4 bases at J, with 12 bases in the middle. CDR1 and CDR2 (germline): MNHEY, SVGAGI. This CDR3 comprises 13 residues. The CDR3 region is CASRGQGVETQYF. The DNA of the CDR3 is TGTGCCAGCAGGGGGCAAGGAGTAGAGACCCAGTACTTC.

The J gene is TRBJ2-3, the V gene TRBV15; tentatively, D is TRBD2 (5 bases). V was trimmed by 1 base and J by 2 bases, leaving 10 bases between them. From germline, CDR1 is LNHNV and CDR2 YYDKDF (reference sequence). CDR3 size: 15 residues. The CDR3, as DNA: TGTGCCACCAGCAGAGGGCGGGTGTTCACAGATACGCAGTATTTT. It encodes CATSRGRVFTDTQYF.

The rearrangement joins TRBV5-1 to TRBJ2-7, with 7 nucleotides matching TRBD2. V was clipped by 0 bases and J by 2 bases; unmatched bases: 5. The CDR3 loop spans 15 amino acids. Germline values: CDR1 SGHRS, CDR2 YFSETQ. CDR3 DNA: TGCGCCAGCAGCTTGGGTCTAGCGGCACCCTACGAGCAGTACTTC. Its protein product is CASSLGLAAPYEQYF.

CDR3 sequence reads: CAISDVYEQYF. The CDR3 nucleotides read TGTGCCATCAGTGACGTGTACGAGCAGTACTTC. The chain has TRBV10-3 and TRBJ2-7; D unresolved. Trimming left V 3 bases short and J 4 bases short, with 4 bases between. From germline, CDR1 is ENHRY and CDR2 SYGVKD. The CDR3 has 11 amino acids.

This CDR3 reads CASSYSKGGGNTEAFF. The CDR3 nucleotides are TGTGCCAGCAGTTACTCGAAAGGGGGGGGGAACACTGAAGCTTTCTTT. This chain joins TRBV6-5 and TRBJ1-1, with D maybe TRBD1 (6 bases). The V and J ends lost 0 bases and 1 base respectively, with 12 bases between them. The germline V gene has CDR1 MNHEY and CDR2 SVGAGI. This CDR3 is built from 16 residues.

This chain uses TRBV15 with TRBJ2-7; TRBD1 matches at 10 bases. Germline loops: CDR1 LNHNV, CDR2 YYDKDF (reference sequence). CDR3 length: 14 amino acids. J lost 5 bases, V lost 6 bases, and 7 bases had no gene match. The CDR3 bases are TGTGCCACCAGGAGGGGGACAGGGGACAACGAGCAGTACTTC. Translated: CATRRGTGDNEQYF.

This clone showed up just a few times. The chain links TRBV15 to TRBJ1-3, with 9 bases fitting TRBD1. Trimming removed 4 bases from V and 4 bases from J; junction bases left unmatched: 5. Germline V gives CDR1 LNHNV, CDR2 YYDKDF (reference sequence). The CDR3 extends over 15 amino acids. CDR3 sequence (DNA): TGTGCCACCAGCATGACCGGACAGGGGGGAAACACCATATATTTT. Encoded protein: CATSMTGQGGNTIYF.

The V and J genes are TRBV9 and TRBJ1-4; 10 bases fit TRBD1. J was trimmed by 8 bases and V by 6 bases; bases with no gene match: 7. The germline CDR1 and CDR2 sequences are SGDLS and YYNGEE. CDR3 size: 14 residues. The CDR3, as DNA: TGTGCCAGCACCTCCGGGACAGGGGTAGAAAAACTGTTTTTT. This codes for CASTSGTGVEKLFF.

This chain links TRBV18 with TRBJ2-1, with 7 bases that match TRBD1. V trimming: 0 bases; J trimming: 3 bases; junction bases outside the gene matches: 2. This CDR3 region has 15 residues. Germline V gene lookup returns CDR1 KGHSH and CDR2 LQKENI. CDR3: CASSPPGTDYNEQFF. In DNA, the CDR3 is TGTGCCAGCTCACCACCGGGGACAGACTACAATGAGCAGTTCTTC. Using reference TRBV18 and TRBJ2-1 for the parts outside the CDR3, the full variable domain is NAGVMQNPRHLVRRRGQEARLRCSPMKGHSHVYWYRQLPEEGLKFMVYLQKENIIDESGMPKERFSAEFPKEGPSILRIQQVVRGDSAAYFCASSPPGTDYNEQFFGPGTRLTVL.

This clone was recorded only once. The chain uses TRBV27 and TRBJ2-7; possible D gene TRBD1, 5 bases. The CDR3 extends over 13 amino acids. Germline CDR1 is MNHEY and CDR2 is SMNVEV (reference sequence). V was cut by 7 bases and J by 5 bases, with 15 bases left in between. CDR3 coding DNA: TGTGCCAGCAAAGTTTTGGGGCTAGACGAGCAGTACTTC. Amino acids: CASKVLGLDEQYF.

This clone was seen a handful of times. The J gene is TRBJ2-7, the V gene TRBV28; tentative D call: TRBD1 (6 bases). Germline CDR1 is MDHEN and CDR2 is SYDVKM. V lost 6 bases, J lost 0 bases, and 9 bases lay in between. The CDR3 length is 13 residues. The CDR3 reads CASRQGNSYEQYF. Here the CDR3 DNA reads TGTGCCAGCAGACAGGGAAACTCCTACGAGCAGTACTTC.

This rearrangement joins TRBV7-8 to TRBJ1-5, with 7 bases matching TRBD1. There are 17 residues in the CDR3. The junction had 11 bases not matched to a gene; V was cut back by 6 bases and J by 0 bases. Germline assignment: CDR1 SGHVS and CDR2 FQNEAQ. CDR3 region: CASRLGQRSYSNQPQHF. As DNA, the CDR3 is TGTGCCAGCAGACTGGGACAGCGCTCTTATAGCAATCAGCCCCAGCATTTT.

The rearrangement links TRBV5-4 to TRBJ2-7; 7 bases fit TRBD2. There are 14 residues in the CDR3. V dropped 7 bases and J dropped 4; count of bases not matched to a gene: 11. Germline assignment: CDR1 SGHNT and CDR2 YYREEE (reference sequence). This chain's CDR3 is CASRAGGSLYEQYF. The CDR3 DNA is TGTGCCAGCCGAGCAGGCGGGAGTTTGTACGAGCAGTACTTC.

This clone was seen a single time. This chain links TRBV27 with TRBJ2-5; D ambiguous. V was trimmed by 6 bases and J by 5 bases, leaving 19 bases between them. The germline V gene encodes CDR1 MNHEY and CDR2 SMNVEV (reference sequence). This CDR3 comprises 15 residues. This CDR3 is CASSPTAMLWETQYF. CDR3 coding DNA: TGTGCCAGCAGCCCGACTGCAATGCTATGGGAGACCCAGTACTTC.

The CDR3 DNA reads TGTGCCTGGAGTGAGGACTTCAGTCCCACAGATACGCAGTATTTT. This translates into CAWSEDFSPTDTQYF. The chain carries TRBV30 and TRBJ2-3, with D possibly matching TRBD2 (5 bases). CDR1 is GTSNPN, CDR2 SVGIG, per germline (reference sequence). Trimming took 1 base from V and 2 from J, leaving 13 bases between them. The CDR3 loop spans 15 amino acids.

The chain is built from TRBV10-3 and TRBJ2-7; 10 positions match TRBD2. Germline V gene lookup returns CDR1 ENHRY and CDR2 SYGVKD. The CDR3 has 19 residues. V lost 6 bases and J lost 6; bases outside the gene matches: 23. This CDR3 reads CAISDERKAGGLRPCEQYF. The DNA of the CDR3 is TGTGCCATCAGCGACGAACGAAAAGCGGGAGGGCTCAGACCTTGCGAGCAGTACTTC.

This clone has only a few counts. The chain's CDR3 is CASSLWERTYEQYF. CDR3 in DNA: TGTGCCAGCAGCTTATGGGAGCGGACCTACGAGCAGTACTTC. V gene TRBV7-8 combines with J gene TRBJ2-7; D possibly corresponds to TRBD2 (5 bases). Between the trimmed V and J ends, which lost 2 bases and 2 bases, there was a span of 10 bases. CDR3 size: 14 residues. Germline CDR1 SGHVS, CDR2 FQNEAQ. Full variable domain (remainder filled in from reference TRBV7-8 and TRBJ2-7): GAGVSQSPRYKVAKRGQDVALRCDPISGHVSLFWYQQALGQGPEFLTYFQNEAQLDKSGLPSDRFFAERPEGSVSTLKIQRTQQEDSAVYLCASSLWERTYEQYFGPGTRLTVT.

Only one count was recorded for this clone. This chain connects TRBV7-2 to TRBJ2-5; 7 bases line up with TRBD2. Trimming took 2 bases from V and 4 from J; bases not matched to a gene: 7. Germline CDR1 and CDR2: SGHTA and FQGNSA. The CDR3 is 15 amino acids. The CDR3 protein is CASSLYPQRGETQYF. The CDR3 DNA reads as TGTGCCAGCAGCTTATACCCCCAGCGGGGAGAGACCCAGTACTTC.

V is TRBV6-5 and J is TRBJ2-1; TRBD2 matches at 10 bases. V lost 2 bases and J lost 4; bases outside the gene matches: 5. The CDR3 covers 16 residues. The germline V gene has CDR1 MNHEY and CDR2 SVGAGI. The CDR3 here is CASSYPTSGLYNEQFF. The CDR3, as DNA: TGTGCCAGCAGTTACCCGACTAGCGGGCTATACAATGAGCAGTTCTTC.

DNA of the CDR3: TGTGCCAGCAGCTTAGCAGCGGGAGGCCACAATGAGCAGTTCTTC. Translation gives CASSLAAGGHNEQFF. The J gene is TRBJ2-1, the V gene TRBV7-2; 9 nucleotides align to TRBD2. This CDR3 is 15 amino acids long. CDR1 is SGHTA and CDR2 is FQGNSA in the germline V gene. Germline trimming cut 0 bases from V and 5 bases from J; bases unmatched to any gene: 2.

This chain joins TRBV28 and TRBJ2-7; D perhaps matches TRBD1 (6 bases). The germline V gene encodes CDR1 MDHEN and CDR2 SYDVKM. There are 14 residues in the CDR3. V was clipped by 5 bases and J by 1 base, with 12 bases between them. For the CDR3, the DNA is TGTGCCAGCAGTACCCGGGACACGTCCTACGAGCAGTACTTC. Translation gives CASSTRDTSYEQYF.

This clone was found a few times. This chain links TRBV7-6 with TRBJ2-7; 12 positions agree with TRBD2. The V segment lost 2 bases and the J segment 6 bases; nucleotides outside the gene matches: 5. The CDR3 sequence is 15 residues long. Looked up from germline, CDR1 is SGHVS and CDR2 is FNYEAQ. The CDR3 region has the DNA TGTGCCAGCAGCTTACAGACTAGCGGGAGCGCCGAGCAGTACTTC. This codes for CASSLQTSGSAEQYF.

This chain links TRBV18 with TRBJ1-1; D is undetermined. Germline lookup yields CDR1 KGHSH and CDR2 LQKENI. This CDR3 contains 13 residues. V lost 6 bases and J 1 base, leaving 9 bases between the germline ends. CDR3 residues: CASSPTENTEAFF. The CDR3 nucleotides read TGTGCCAGCTCGCCAACAGAGAACACTGAAGCTTTCTTT.

V gene TRBV9 combines with J gene TRBJ2-1; 7 bases are a match to TRBD2. Germline assignment: CDR1 SGDLS and CDR2 YYNGEE. V shed 4 bases, J shed 3 bases, and the junction held 10 bases outside the gene matches. The CDR3 is 16 amino acids. In DNA, the CDR3 is TGTGCCAGCAGCATCCGGTCGGGGGGTGGCTACAATGAGCAGTTCTTC. It encodes CASSIRSGGGYNEQFF.